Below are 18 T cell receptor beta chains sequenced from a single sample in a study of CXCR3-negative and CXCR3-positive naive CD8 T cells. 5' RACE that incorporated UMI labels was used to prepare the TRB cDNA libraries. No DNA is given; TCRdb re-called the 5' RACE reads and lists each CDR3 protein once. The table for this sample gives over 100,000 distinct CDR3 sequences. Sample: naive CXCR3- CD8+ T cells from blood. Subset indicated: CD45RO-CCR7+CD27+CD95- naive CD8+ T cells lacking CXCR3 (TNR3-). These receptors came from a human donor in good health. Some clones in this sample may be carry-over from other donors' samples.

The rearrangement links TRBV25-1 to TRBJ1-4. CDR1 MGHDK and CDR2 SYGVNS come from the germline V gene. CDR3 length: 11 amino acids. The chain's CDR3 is CASSPAEKLFF.

The CDR3: CASRKQGIYNSPLHF. The genes are TRBV27 and TRBJ1-6; TCRdb's D gene call, TRBD1, goes unchecked for lack of DNA. Germline CDR1 MNHEY, CDR2 SMNVEV (reference sequence). The CDR3 is 15 amino acids.

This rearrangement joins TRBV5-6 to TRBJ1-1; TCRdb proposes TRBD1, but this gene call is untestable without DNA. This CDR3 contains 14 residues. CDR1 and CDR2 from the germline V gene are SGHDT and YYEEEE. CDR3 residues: CASSLVDSPFEAFF.

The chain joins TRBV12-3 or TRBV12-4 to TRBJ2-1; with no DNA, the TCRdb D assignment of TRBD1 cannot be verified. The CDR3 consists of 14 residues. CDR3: CASSDPGRYNEQFF.

The CDR3 sequence: CASSDPGQGPHEQYF. The J gene is TRBJ2-7, the V gene TRBV2; without DNA, the TCRdb call of TRBD1 cannot be checked. Per the germline V gene, CDR1 is SNHLY and CDR2 is FYNNEI. The CDR3 runs 15 residues. Filled out from reference TRBV2 and TRBJ2-7, the complete variable domain reads EPEVTQTPSHQVTQMGQEVILRCVPISNHLYFYWYRQILGQKVEFLVSFYNNEISEKSEIFDDQFSVERPDGSNFTLKIRSTKLEDSAMYFCASSDPGQGPHEQYFGPGTRLTVT.

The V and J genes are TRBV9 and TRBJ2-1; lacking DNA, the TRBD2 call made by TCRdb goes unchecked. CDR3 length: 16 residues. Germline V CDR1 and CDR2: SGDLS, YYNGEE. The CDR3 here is CASSVGIAGHFDEQFF.

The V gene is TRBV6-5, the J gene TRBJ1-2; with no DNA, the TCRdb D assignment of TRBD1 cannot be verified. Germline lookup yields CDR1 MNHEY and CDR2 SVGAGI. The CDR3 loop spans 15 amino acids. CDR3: CASSYGQGNNYGYTF.

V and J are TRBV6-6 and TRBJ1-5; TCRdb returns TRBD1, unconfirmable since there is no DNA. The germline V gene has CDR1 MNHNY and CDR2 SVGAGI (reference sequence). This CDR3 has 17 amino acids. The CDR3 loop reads CASSGSTARYSNQPQHF.

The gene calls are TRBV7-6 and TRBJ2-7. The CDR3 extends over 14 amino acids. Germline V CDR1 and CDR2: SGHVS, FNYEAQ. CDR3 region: CASSPRGSTYEQYF.

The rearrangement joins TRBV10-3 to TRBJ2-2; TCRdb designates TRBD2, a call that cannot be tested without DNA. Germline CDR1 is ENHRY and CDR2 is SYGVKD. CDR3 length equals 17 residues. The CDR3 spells CAISESLAGGPIGELFF.

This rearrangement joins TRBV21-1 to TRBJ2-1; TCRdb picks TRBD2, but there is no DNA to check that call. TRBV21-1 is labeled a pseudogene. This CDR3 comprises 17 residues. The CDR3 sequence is CASSKGRMSGSSYEQFF.

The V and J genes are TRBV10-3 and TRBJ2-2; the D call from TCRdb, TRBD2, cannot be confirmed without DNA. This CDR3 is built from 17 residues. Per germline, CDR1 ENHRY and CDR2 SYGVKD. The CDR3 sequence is CAISDPTSGGNTGELFF.

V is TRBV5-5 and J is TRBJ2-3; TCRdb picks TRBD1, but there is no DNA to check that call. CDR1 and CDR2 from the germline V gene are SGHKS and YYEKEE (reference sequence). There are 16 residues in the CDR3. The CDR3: CASSLLRGGAGDTQYF.

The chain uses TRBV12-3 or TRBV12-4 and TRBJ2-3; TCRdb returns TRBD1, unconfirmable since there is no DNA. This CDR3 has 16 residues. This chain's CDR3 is CASSFLVFGGSDTQYF.

This CDR3 reads CSVEDGRASTDTQYF. This chain uses TRBV29-1 with TRBJ2-3. The CDR3 is 15 amino acids. CDR1 is SQVTM and CDR2 is ANQGSEA in the germline V gene.

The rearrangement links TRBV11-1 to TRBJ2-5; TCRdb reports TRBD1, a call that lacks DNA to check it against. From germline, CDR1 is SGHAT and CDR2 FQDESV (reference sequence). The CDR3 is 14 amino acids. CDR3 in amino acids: CASSFYQGVETQYF.

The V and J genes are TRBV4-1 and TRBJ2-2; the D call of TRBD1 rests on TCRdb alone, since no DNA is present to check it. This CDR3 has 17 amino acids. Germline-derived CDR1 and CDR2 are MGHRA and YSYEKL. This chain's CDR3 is CASSRTFGTGYTGELFF.

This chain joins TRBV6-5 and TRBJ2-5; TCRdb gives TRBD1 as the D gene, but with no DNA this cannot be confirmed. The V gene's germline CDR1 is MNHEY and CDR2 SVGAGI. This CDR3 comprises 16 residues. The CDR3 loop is CASSYNPAGVGETQYF.